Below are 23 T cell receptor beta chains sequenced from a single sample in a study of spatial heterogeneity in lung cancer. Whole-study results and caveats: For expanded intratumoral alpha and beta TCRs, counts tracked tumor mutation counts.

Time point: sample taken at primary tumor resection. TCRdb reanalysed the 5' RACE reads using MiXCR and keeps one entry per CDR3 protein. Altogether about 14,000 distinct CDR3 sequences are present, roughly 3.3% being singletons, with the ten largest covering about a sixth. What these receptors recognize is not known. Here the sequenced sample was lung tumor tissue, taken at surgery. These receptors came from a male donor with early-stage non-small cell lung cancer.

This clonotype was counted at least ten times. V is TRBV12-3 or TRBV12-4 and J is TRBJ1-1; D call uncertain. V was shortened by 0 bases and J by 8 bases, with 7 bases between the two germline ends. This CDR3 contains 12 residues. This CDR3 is CASSLAAMEAFF. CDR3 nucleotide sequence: TGTGCCAGCAGTTTAGCTGCGATGGAAGCTTTCTTT.

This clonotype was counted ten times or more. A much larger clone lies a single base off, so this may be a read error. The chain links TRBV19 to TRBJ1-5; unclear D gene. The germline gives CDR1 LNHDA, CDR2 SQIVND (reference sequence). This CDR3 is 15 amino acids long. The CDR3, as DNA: TGTGCCAGTAGTGTTATCGATCTGTTAATCAACCCCCAGAATTTT. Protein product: CASSVIDLLINPQNF.

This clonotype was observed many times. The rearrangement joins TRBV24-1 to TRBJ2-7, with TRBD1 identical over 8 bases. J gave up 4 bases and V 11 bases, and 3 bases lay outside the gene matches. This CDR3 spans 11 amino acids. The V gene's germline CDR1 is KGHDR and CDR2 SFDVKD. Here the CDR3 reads CAIGQGYEQYF. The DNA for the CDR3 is TGTGCCATAGGACAGGGATACGAGCAGTACTTC.

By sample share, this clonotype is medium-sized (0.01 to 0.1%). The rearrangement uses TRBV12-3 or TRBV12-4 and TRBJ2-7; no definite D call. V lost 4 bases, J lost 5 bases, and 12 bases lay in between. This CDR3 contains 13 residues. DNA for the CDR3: TGTGCCAGCAGTTACTACGACACCAACGAGCAGTACTTC. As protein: CASSYYDTNEQYF.

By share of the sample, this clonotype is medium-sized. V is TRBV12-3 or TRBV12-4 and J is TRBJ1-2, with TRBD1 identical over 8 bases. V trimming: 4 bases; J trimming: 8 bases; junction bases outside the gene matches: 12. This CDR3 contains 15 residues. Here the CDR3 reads CASSSDRGGRQGYTF. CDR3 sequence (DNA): TGTGCCAGCAGTTCTGACAGGGGCGGTAGACAAGGCTACACCTTC.

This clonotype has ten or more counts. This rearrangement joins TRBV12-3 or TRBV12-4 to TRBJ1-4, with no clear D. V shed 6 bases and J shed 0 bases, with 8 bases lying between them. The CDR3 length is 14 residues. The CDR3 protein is CASSISATNEKLFF. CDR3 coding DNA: TGTGCCAGCAGCATTTCTGCAACTAATGAAAAACTGTTTTTT.

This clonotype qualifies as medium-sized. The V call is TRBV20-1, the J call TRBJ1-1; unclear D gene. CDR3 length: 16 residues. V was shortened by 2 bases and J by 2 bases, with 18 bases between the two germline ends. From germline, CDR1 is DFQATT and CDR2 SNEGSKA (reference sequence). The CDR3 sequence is CSARKPSRGINTEAFF. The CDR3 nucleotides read TGCAGTGCTAGAAAACCCAGCAGAGGTATAAACACTGAAGCTTTCTTT.

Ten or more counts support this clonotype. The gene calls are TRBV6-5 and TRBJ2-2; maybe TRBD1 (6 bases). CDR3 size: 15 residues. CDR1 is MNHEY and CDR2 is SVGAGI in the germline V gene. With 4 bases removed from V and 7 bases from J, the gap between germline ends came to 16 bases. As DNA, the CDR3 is TGTGCCAGCAGTTTCGAATCGACAGGCATCGGGGAGCTGTTTTTT. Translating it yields CASSFESTGIGELFF.

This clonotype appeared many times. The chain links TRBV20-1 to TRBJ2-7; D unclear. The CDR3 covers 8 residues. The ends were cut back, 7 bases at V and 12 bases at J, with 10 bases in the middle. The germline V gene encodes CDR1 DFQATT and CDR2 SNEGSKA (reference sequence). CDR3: CSVPPRYF. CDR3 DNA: TGCAGTGTACCTCCGCGGTACTTC.

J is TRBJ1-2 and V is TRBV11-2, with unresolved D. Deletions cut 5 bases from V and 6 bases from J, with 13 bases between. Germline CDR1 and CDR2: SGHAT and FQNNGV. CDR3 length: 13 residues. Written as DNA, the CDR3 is TGTGCCAGCAGCCGAGGGTACCTCGATGGCTACACCTTC. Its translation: CASSRGYLDGYTF.

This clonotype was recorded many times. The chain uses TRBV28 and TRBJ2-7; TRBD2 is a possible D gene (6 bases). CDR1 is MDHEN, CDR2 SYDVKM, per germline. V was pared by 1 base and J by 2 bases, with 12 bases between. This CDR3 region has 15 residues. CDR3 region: CASSLLGGNAYEQYF. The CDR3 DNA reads TGTGCCAGCAGTTTATTGGGGGGAAACGCCTACGAGCAGTACTTC.

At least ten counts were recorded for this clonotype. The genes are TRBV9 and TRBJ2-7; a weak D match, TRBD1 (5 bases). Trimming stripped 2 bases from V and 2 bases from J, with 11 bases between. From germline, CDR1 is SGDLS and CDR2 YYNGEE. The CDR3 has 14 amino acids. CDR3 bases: TGTGCCAGCAGCGTGACAGACTCCCCCTACGAGCAGTACTTC. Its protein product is CASSVTDSPYEQYF.

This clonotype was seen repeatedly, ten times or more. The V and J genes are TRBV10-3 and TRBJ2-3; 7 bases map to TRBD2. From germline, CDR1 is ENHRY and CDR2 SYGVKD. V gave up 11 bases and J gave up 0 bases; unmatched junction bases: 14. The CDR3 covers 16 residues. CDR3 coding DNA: TGTGCCGGCGGAGGCGGGGGTTCCCATAGCACAGATACGCAGTATTTT. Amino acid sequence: CAGGGGGSHSTDTQYF.

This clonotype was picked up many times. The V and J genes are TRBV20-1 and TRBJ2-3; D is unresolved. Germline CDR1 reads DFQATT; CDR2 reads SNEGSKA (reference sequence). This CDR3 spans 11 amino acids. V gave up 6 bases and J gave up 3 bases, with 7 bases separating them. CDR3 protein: CSATGTDTQYF. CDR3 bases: TGCAGTGCCACCGGTACAGATACGCAGTATTTT.

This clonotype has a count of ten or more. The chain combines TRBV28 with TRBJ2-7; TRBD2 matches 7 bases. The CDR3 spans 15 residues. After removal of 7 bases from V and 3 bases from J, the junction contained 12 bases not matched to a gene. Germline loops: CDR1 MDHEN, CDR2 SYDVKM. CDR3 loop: CASTSPGAGLYEQYF. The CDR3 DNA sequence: TGTGCCAGCACCTCACCTGGAGCGGGGCTCTACGAGCAGTACTTC.

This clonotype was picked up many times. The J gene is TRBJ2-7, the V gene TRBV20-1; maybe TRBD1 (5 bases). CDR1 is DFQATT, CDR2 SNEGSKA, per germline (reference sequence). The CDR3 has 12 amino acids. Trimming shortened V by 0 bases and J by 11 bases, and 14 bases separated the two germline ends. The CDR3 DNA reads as TGCAGTGCTAGAGATTCAACAGGCCTGGAGTACTTC. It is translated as CSARDSTGLEYF.

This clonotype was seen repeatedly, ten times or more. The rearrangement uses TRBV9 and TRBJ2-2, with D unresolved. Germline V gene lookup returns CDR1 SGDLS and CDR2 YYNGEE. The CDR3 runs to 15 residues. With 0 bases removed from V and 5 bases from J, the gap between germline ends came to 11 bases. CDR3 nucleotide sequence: TGTGCCAGCAGCGTAGTTACAGCCAATACCGGGGAGCTGTTTTTT. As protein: CASSVVTANTGELFF.

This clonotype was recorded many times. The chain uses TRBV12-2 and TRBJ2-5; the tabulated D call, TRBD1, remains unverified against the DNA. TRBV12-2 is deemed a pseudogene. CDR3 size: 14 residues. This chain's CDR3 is CASRLRTGPRTQYF. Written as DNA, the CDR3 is TGTGCAAGTCGCCTTCGGACAGGGCCAAGGACCCAGTACTTC.

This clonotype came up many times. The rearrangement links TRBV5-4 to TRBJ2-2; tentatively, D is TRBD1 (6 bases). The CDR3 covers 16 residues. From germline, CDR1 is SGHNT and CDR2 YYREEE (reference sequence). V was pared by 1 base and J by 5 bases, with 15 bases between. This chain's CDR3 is CASSLMDSPRTGELFF. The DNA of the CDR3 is TGTGCCAGCAGCTTGATGGACAGCCCACGAACCGGGGAGCTGTTTTTT.

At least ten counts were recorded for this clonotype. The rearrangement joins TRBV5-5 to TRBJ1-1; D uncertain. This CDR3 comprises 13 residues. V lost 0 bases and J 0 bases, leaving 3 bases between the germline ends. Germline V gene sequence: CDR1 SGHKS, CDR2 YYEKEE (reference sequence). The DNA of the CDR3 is TGTGCCAGCAGCTTGGTCCTGAACACTGAAGCTTTCTTT. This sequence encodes CASSLVLNTEAFF.

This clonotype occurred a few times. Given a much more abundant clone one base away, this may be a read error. DNA of the CDR3: TGCAGCGTTGAGGGGTATTATGGCGACACCTTC. Its protein is CSVEGYYGDTF. The chain carries TRBV29-1 and TRBJ1-2; no definite D call. The CDR3 has 11 residues. From germline, CDR1 is SQVTM and CDR2 ANQGSEA.

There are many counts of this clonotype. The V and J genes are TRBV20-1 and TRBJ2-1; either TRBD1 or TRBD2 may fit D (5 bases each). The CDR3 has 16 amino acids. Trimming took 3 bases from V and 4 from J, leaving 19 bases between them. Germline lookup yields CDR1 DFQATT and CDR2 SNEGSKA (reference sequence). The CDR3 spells CSARPVGGQTYNEQFF. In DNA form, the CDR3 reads TGCAGTGCTAGGCCCGTAGGAGGACAAACATACAATGAGCAGTTCTTC.

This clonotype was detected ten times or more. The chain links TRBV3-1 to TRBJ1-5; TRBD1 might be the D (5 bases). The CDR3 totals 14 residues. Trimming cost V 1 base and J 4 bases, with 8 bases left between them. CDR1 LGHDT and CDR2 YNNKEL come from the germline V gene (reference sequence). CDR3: CASSQAPGNQPQHF. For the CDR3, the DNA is TGTGCCAGCAGCCAAGCTCCAGGGAATCAGCCCCAGCATTTT.